Listed here are 8 T cell receptor beta chains from one sample, sequenced in a study of T cell responses to AZD1222 COVID-19 vaccine. Some clones are missing from TCRdb's copy, which holds only in-frame ones; the method was immunoSEQ multiplex PCR. The sample contains 130,000 or so clones, around 90% of which appear only once. Sequencing was performed on peripheral blood, taken on day 0 of AZD1222 vaccination. The receptor source for this set is an adult in good health.

The gene calls are TRBV5-5 and TRBJ2-3; TRBD2 matches 9 bases. The V and J ends lost 1 base and 5 bases, in that order; junction bases with no gene match: 11. The CDR3 runs 17 residues. The germline V gene encodes CDR1 SGHKS and CDR2 YYEKEE (reference sequence). CDR3 protein: CASSLLLAGGRGDTQYF. Here the CDR3 DNA reads TGTGCCAGCAGCTTGTTACTGGCGGGGGGGCGCGGAGATACGCAGTATTTT.

This chain uses TRBV6-4 with TRBJ1-2; D remains unclear. The V and J ends lost 4 bases and 4 bases respectively, with 7 bases between them. This CDR3 has 12 amino acids. Per the germline V gene, CDR1 is MRHNA and CDR2 is SNTAGT. The CDR3 bases are TGTGCCAGCAGTGTATCCGGCTATGGCTACACCTTC. Protein sequence: CASSVSGYGYTF.

The chain is built from TRBV4-3 and TRBJ2-5; 9 nucleotides agree with TRBD1. Germline V lookup: CDR1 LGHNA, CDR2 YSLEER. Losses at the gene ends were 1 base for V and 5 bases for J; bases not matched to a gene: 5. The CDR3 runs 15 residues. The CDR3 region is CASSQAGQGGETQYF. CDR3 bases: TGCGCCAGCAGCCAAGCGGGACAGGGTGGGGAGACCCAGTACTTC.

This chain links TRBV27 with TRBJ2-7; D is uncertain. The CDR3 has 14 residues. CDR1 is MNHEY and CDR2 is SMNVEV in the germline V gene (reference sequence). V shed 2 bases and J shed 6 bases, with 14 bases lying between them. CDR3 nucleotide sequence: TGTGCCAGCAGTTTAATCCCCAGAGTGGGCGAGCAGTACTTC. Its translation is CASSLIPRVGEQYF.

This chain joins TRBV7-8 and TRBJ1-6, with D unclear. V was cut by 4 bases and J by 8 bases, with 15 bases left in between. The CDR3 runs to 15 residues. Germline values: CDR1 SGHVS, CDR2 FQNEAQ. CDR3 sequence: CASSSRPRTDSPLHF. The DNA for the CDR3 is TGTGCCAGCAGCTCCCGGCCCCGCACGGATTCACCCCTCCACTTT.

The rearrangement joins TRBV7-2 to TRBJ1-2; possible D gene TRBD1, 5 bases. V shed 5 bases and J shed 4 bases, with 11 bases lying between them. Germline V gives CDR1 SGHTA, CDR2 FQGNSA. This CDR3 contains 13 residues. As DNA, the CDR3 is TGTGCCAGCAGCCGGGGGGGGACCTATGGCTACACCTTC. It specifies CASSRGGTYGYTF.

The chain has TRBV15 and TRBJ2-1; 12 nucleotides match TRBD1. V lost 6 bases, J lost 6 bases, and 3 bases stayed unmatched. This CDR3 contains 14 residues. Germline V gene sequence: CDR1 LNHNV, CDR2 YYDKDF (reference sequence). The CDR3 reads CATRRDRGLNEQFF. The CDR3 DNA reads as TGTGCCACCAGGCGGGACAGGGGGCTCAATGAGCAGTTCTTC.

The chain carries TRBV18 and TRBJ2-7; TRBD1 agrees at 9 bases. This CDR3 is built from 15 residues. Germline V CDR1 and CDR2: KGHSH, LQKENI. With 3 bases clipped from V and 3 bases from J, the junction kept 6 bases outside the gene matches. CDR3: CASSPRQGDYYEQYF. CDR3 DNA sequence: TGTGCCAGCTCACCGCGACAGGGGGACTACTACGAGCAGTACTTC.